The 30 T cell receptor beta chains reported below all come from one sample, sequenced in a study of blood T cell repertoires in COVID-19. The repertoire was sequenced with immunoSEQ multiplex PCR; TCRdb's copy has only in-frame clones and lacks some. The sample lists 330,000 or so clones; over 80% were seen once. Sequencing used PBMCs or T cells enriched from blood (not recorded which). The receptors were sampled from a young man who had recovered from COVID-19.

The chain's CDR3 is CASSSGLAGVSETQYF. For the CDR3, the DNA is TGTGCCAGCAGCTCCGGACTAGCGGGGGTCAGTGAGACCCAGTACTTC. The V call is TRBV7-2, the J call TRBJ2-5; TRBD2 aligns across 13 bases. CDR1 and CDR2 from the germline V gene are SGHTA and FQGNSA. CDR3 length: 16 amino acids. The V gene end was trimmed by 4 bases and the J gene end by 5 bases; junction bases not matched to a gene: 7.

J is TRBJ1-5 and V is TRBV5-1; D is ambiguous. V lost 9 bases to trimming and J lost 6 bases, with 28 bases between them. CDR3 length: 17 amino acids. Per germline, CDR1 SGHRS and CDR2 YFSETQ. The CDR3 DNA is TGCGCCAAGATAAAAAATCACCGGCCCGGGGATCGTCAGCCCCAGCATTTT. As protein: CAKIKNHRPGDRQPQHF.

This chain links TRBV6-4 with TRBJ1-6; 9 bases are shared with TRBD1. Trimming at V came to 0 bases and at J to 8 bases, leaving 5 bases not matched to a gene. CDR1 and CDR2 from the germline V gene are MRHNA and SNTAGT. CDR3 length: 16 amino acids. CDR3 protein: CASSDSGTGWHSPLHF. In DNA form, the CDR3 reads TGTGCCAGCAGTGACTCCGGGACAGGGTGGCATTCACCCCTCCACTTT.

This clone was seen just once. The V gene is TRBV5-1, the J gene TRBJ2-1; D is uncertain. The V end was cut by 5 bases, the J end by 0 bases, with 12 bases between. The CDR3 spans 15 residues. Germline CDR1 reads SGHRS; CDR2 reads YFSETQ. CDR3 amino acids: CASRERPSSYNEQFF. As DNA, the CDR3 is TGCGCCAGCAGAGAGCGCCCGAGCTCCTACAATGAGCAGTTCTTC.

The gene calls are TRBV9 and TRBJ2-3, with 8 bases identical to TRBD1. Germline-derived CDR1 and CDR2 are SGDLS and YYNGEE. V was pared by 7 bases and J by 10 bases, with 17 bases of the junction left unmatched. The CDR3 is 15 amino acids. The CDR3 here is CASSRGNQGAAAQYF. In DNA, the CDR3 is TGTGCCAGCTCCCGGGGGAATCAGGGGGCCGCCGCGCAGTATTTT. The complete variable domain, with remaining parts taken from reference TRBV9 and TRBJ2-3, reads DSGVTQTPKHLITATGQRVTLRCSPRSGDLSVYWYQQSLDQGLQFLIQYYNGEERAKGNILERFSAQQFPDLHSELNLSSLELGDSALYFCASSRGNQGAAAQYFGPGTRLTVL.

The chain has TRBV27 and TRBJ2-7; 7 bases line up with TRBD2. With V trimmed by 0 bases and J by 0 bases, 5 bases remained unmatched. The germline gives CDR1 MNHEY, CDR2 SMNVEV (reference sequence). The length of the CDR3 is 16 residues. As DNA, the CDR3 is TGTGCCAGCAGTTTATCTCGGGGGGACCTCTCCTACGAGCAGTACTTC. Amino acids: CASSLSRGDLSYEQYF.

V and J are TRBV7-2 and TRBJ2-1; D perhaps matches TRBD1 (5 bases). Trimming stripped 5 bases from V and 3 bases from J, with 17 bases between. There are 16 residues in the CDR3. The germline CDR1 and CDR2 sequences are SGHTA and FQGNSA. DNA of the CDR3: TGTGCCAGCAGCCCGCCAGGGCTCCAGATCTACAATGAGCAGTTCTTC. Residues: CASSPPGLQIYNEQFF.

The genes are TRBV6-5 and TRBJ2-1, with D maybe TRBD1 (6 bases). CDR3 length equals 14 residues. The germline gives CDR1 MNHEY, CDR2 SVGAGI. V lost 4 bases and J lost 7, with 14 bases in between. CDR3: CASSSSWDMNEQFF. The CDR3 DNA sequence: TGTGCCAGCAGTTCCTCCTGGGACATGAATGAGCAGTTCTTC.

The chain has TRBV18 and TRBJ2-7, with 9 bases that match TRBD1. The CDR3 has 16 residues. Germline trimming cut 0 bases from V and 1 base from J; bases unmatched to any gene: 4. Germline assignment: CDR1 KGHSH and CDR2 LQKENI. The CDR3 sequence is CASSPPTDRGSYEQYF. The CDR3, as DNA: TGTGCCAGCTCACCACCGACGGACAGGGGTTCCTACGAGCAGTACTTC.

This chain links TRBV27 with TRBJ1-6, with a tentative D call TRBD1 (6 bases). The V and J ends lost 7 bases and 7 bases respectively, with 14 bases between them. Per the germline V gene, CDR1 is MNHEY and CDR2 is SMNVEV (reference sequence). The CDR3 is 14 amino acids. This chain's CDR3 is CASTVIQGNSPLHF. The CDR3 DNA is TGTGCCAGCACCGTAATCCAGGGGAATTCACCCCTCCACTTT.

This chain joins TRBV11-2 and TRBJ2-3; 7 bases map to TRBD1. After removal of 5 bases from V and 5 bases from J, the junction contained 7 bases not matched to a gene. The CDR3 is made up of 14 amino acids. CDR1 and CDR2 from the germline V gene are SGHAT and FQNNGV. This CDR3 is CASSPEQGLDTQYF. In DNA form, the CDR3 reads TGTGCCAGCAGCCCGGAACAGGGGCTAGATACGCAGTATTTT.

The gene calls are TRBV3-1 (or the pseudogene TRBV3-2) and TRBJ2-7; D is possibly TRBD1 (5 bases). Germline CDR1 reads LGHDT; CDR2 reads YNNKEL (reference sequence). Trimming removed 0 bases from V and 7 bases from J, with 16 bases in between. The CDR3 spans 15 residues. For the CDR3, the DNA is TGTGCCAGCAGCCAAGATAGGTACAGGTCTCGGGAGCAGTACTTC. Its translation is CASSQDRYRSREQYF.

Only one count was recorded for this clone. The V gene is TRBV5-6, the J gene TRBJ1-5; TRBD1 might be the D (5 bases). This CDR3 region has 14 residues. Germline values: CDR1 SGHDT, CDR2 YYEEEE. Between the trimmed V and J ends, which lost 6 bases and 6 bases, there was a span of 16 bases. The CDR3 protein is CASTWGRGGQPQHF. The CDR3, as DNA: TGTGCCAGCACTTGGGGTAGGGGAGGTCAGCCCCAGCATTTT.

This sequence joins TRBV24-1 and TRBJ2-7; D is unresolved. Germline V lookup: CDR1 KGHDR, CDR2 SFDVKD. Trimming removed 0 bases at V and 3 bases at J, with 17 bases between. CDR3 size: 17 residues. CDR3 in amino acids: CATSDLARMVQNYEQYF. The CDR3 nucleotides read TGTGCCACCAGTGATTTGGCTCGAATGGTACAGAACTACGAGCAGTACTTC.

V usage is TRBV6-1 and J usage is TRBJ1-6, with D perhaps matching TRBD1 (6 bases). The CDR3 totals 16 residues. The V gene lost 2 bases and the J gene lost 9 bases, with 17 bases spanning the gap. Looked up from germline, CDR1 is MNHNS and CDR2 is SASEGT. The CDR3 DNA reads TGTGCCAGCAGTGAATCGGACAGTTACCACCTTTCACCCCTCCACTTT. Its translation is CASSESDSYHLSPLHF.

A single count supports this clone. This chain uses TRBV6-5 with TRBJ1-1, with D uncertain. Germline CDR1 reads MNHEY; CDR2 reads SVGAGI. The CDR3 is 11 residues long. Deletions cut 10 bases from V and 1 base from J, with 7 bases between. CDR3 protein: CATYRNTEAFF. In DNA form, the CDR3 reads TGTGCCACGTATAGGAACACTGAAGCTTTCTTT.

The J gene is TRBJ2-7, the V gene TRBV28, with 7 bases lining up with TRBD1. CDR1 and CDR2 from the germline V gene are MDHEN and SYDVKM. The CDR3 covers 14 residues. After removal of 5 bases from V and 1 base from J, the junction contained 5 bases not matched to a gene. This CDR3 reads CASSHRDRSYEQYF. CDR3 coding DNA: TGTGCCAGCAGTCACCGGGACAGATCCTACGAGCAGTACTTC. The full variable domain, rest sourced from reference TRBV28 and TRBJ2-7, is DVKVTQSSRYLVKRTGEKVFLECVQDMDHENMFWYRQDPGLGLRLIYFSYDVKMKEKGDIPEGYSVSREKKERFSLILESASTNQTSMYLCASSHRDRSYEQYFGPGTRLTVT.

V is TRBV9 and J is TRBJ1-6; a weak D match, TRBD1 (5 bases). The germline gives CDR1 SGDLS, CDR2 YYNGEE. This CDR3 has 14 amino acids. V was shortened by 4 bases and J by 7 bases, with 12 bases between the two germline ends. In nucleotides, the CDR3 is TGTGCCAGCAGCACCTCAGGGAGGAATTCACCCCTCCACTTT. Its translation is CASSTSGRNSPLHF.

As concerns this clone: The sample carries other DNA sequences with the same CDR3. The gene calls are TRBV4-2 and TRBJ2-7; 7 bases line up with TRBD1. V shed 3 bases and J 2 bases; nucleotides not matched to a gene: 4. Looked up from germline, CDR1 is LGHNA and CDR2 is YNFKEQ. This CDR3 is 14 amino acids long. The CDR3 DNA is TGTGCCAGCAGCCAGGAAGACAGGGCCTACGAGCAGTACTTC. As protein: CASSQEDRAYEQYF.

This chain joins TRBV4-1 and TRBJ1-2, with D maybe TRBD1 (5 bases). CDR1 and CDR2 from the germline V gene are MGHRA and YSYEKL. The germline V and J ends were trimmed by 0 bases and 2 bases, with 22 bases remaining between them. The CDR3 totals 19 residues. The CDR3 DNA follows: TGCGCCAGCAGCCAAGATAGGGAGGGGTCGGGAATACTAAACTATGGCTACACCTTC. It encodes CASSQDREGSGILNYGYTF.

This chain's CDR3 is CASSIREGHQPQHF. The CDR3 bases are TGTGCCAGTAGTATTCGGGAGGGGCATCAGCCCCAGCATTTT. V gene TRBV19 combines with J gene TRBJ1-5; a weak D match, TRBD1 (5 bases). The germline V and J ends were trimmed by 3 bases and 5 bases, with 11 bases remaining between them. The CDR3 contains 14 residues. Germline CDR1 reads LNHDA; CDR2 reads SQIVND (reference sequence).

The chain employs TRBV10-3 and TRBJ2-3; D is possibly TRBD1 (7 bases). Germline V lookup: CDR1 ENHRY, CDR2 SYGVKD. The CDR3 length is 16 residues. Trimming removed 4 bases at V and 3 bases at J, with 17 bases between. CDR3 nucleotides: TGTGCCATCAGTGGGGGGGACAGTTTAATTACAGATACGCAGTATTTT. Translated: CAISGGDSLITDTQYF.

This clone has a single count. This chain uses TRBV2 with TRBJ1-5; the D gene is possibly TRBD1 (5 bases). Germline V gene data show CDR1 as SNHLY and CDR2 as FYNNEI. The CDR3 has 13 amino acids. The V gene lost 8 bases and the J gene lost 3 bases, with 11 bases spanning the gap. CDR3 sequence reads: CASGQGINQPQHF. In DNA, the CDR3 is TGTGCCAGCGGGCAGGGTATCAATCAGCCCCAGCATTTT.

CDR3 residues: CAWRGVYGEQYF. In DNA, the CDR3 is TGTGCCTGGAGAGGGGTGTACGGCGAGCAGTACTTC. The rearrangement uses TRBV30 and TRBJ2-7; D perhaps matches TRBD1 (5 bases). With 3 bases removed from V and 6 bases from J, the gap between germline ends came to 12 bases. The germline CDR1 and CDR2 sequences are GTSNPN and SVGIG (reference sequence). There are 12 residues in the CDR3.

V is TRBV28 and J is TRBJ1-2, with D perhaps matching TRBD1 (6 bases). The V end lost 5 bases, the J end lost 4 bases, and 14 bases lay between the germline ends. The length of the CDR3 is 14 residues. Germline CDR1 reads MDHEN; CDR2 reads SYDVKM. CDR3 bases: TGTGCCAGCAGTCCTCCTGACAGGAGCTATGGCTACACCTTC. This translates into CASSPPDRSYGYTF.

The chain combines TRBV6-1 with TRBJ2-3, with 8 bases aligning to TRBD1. Germline CDR1 MNHNS, CDR2 SASEGT. This CDR3 is built from 15 residues. The ends lost 6 bases at V and 3 bases at J; junction bases unmatched: 8. The CDR3 DNA sequence: TGTGCCAGCAGACAACAGGGGGTGTATACAGATACGCAGTATTTT. It translates to CASRQQGVYTDTQYF.

This clone has only one observation. The chain links TRBV27 to TRBJ2-7; D not certain. The V and J ends lost 0 bases and 0 bases respectively, with 12 bases between them. The CDR3 is 16 residues long. The germline V gene has CDR1 MNHEY and CDR2 SMNVEV (reference sequence). CDR3 protein: CASSLSAGDNSYEQYF. The CDR3 DNA follows: TGTGCCAGCAGTTTATCCGCAGGTGACAACTCCTACGAGCAGTACTTC.

This clone was counted between two and nine times. The chain has TRBV30 and TRBJ1-5; maybe TRBD1 (6 bases). CDR3 length: 14 residues. Trimming stripped 1 base from V and 5 bases from J, with 12 bases between. CDR1 GTSNPN and CDR2 SVGIG come from the germline V gene (reference sequence). The CDR3 nucleotides read TGTGCCTGGAGTGATACGGGGGGCCATCAGCCCCAGCATTTT. It encodes CAWSDTGGHQPQHF.

The V gene is TRBV27, the J gene TRBJ1-5; 7 bases are a match to TRBD1. The germline gives CDR1 MNHEY, CDR2 SMNVEV (reference sequence). Trimming cost V 0 bases and J 7 bases; bases outside gene matches: 3. CDR3 size: 14 residues. The CDR3 DNA follows: TGTGCCAGCAGTTTATCCACAGGGGCCCAGCCCCAGCATTTT. This gives the protein CASSLSTGAQPQHF.

The chain links TRBV5-4 to TRBJ2-2; D remains unclear. Germline values: CDR1 SGHNT, CDR2 YYREEE (reference sequence). This CDR3 spans 14 amino acids. Between the trimmed V and J ends, which lost 0 bases and 4 bases, there was a span of 7 bases. This CDR3 reads CASSLDGLTGELFF. The DNA for the CDR3 is TGTGCCAGCAGCTTGGACGGTCTCACCGGGGAGCTGTTTTTT.